The next 30 T cell receptor beta chains were all read from a single sample in a study of blood T cells in healthy people across ages. Then a second PCR, running about 7 to 11 cycles, was carried out with a sample-barcoded 5' primer and a J-beta primer mix. MiXCR, run by TCRdb on the 5' RACE reads, gives a single entry per CDR3 protein. Here the sample spans 1.2 million to 1.5 million distinct CDR3 sequences, about 43% being singletons. The sequenced sample was blood. All receptors come from a woman aged 18-30 years in good health.

As to this clonotype: A junction boundary mismatches the germline segment, possibly from a read error. The chain employs TRBV25-1 and TRBJ2-2; 7 bases are shared with TRBD2. The CDR3 totals 17 residues. CDR1 is MGHDK and CDR2 is SYGVNS in the germline V gene. The chain's CDR3 is CTSSEYGLADNTGELFF. The CDR3 nucleotides read TGTACCAGCAGTGAATATGGGCTAGCGGATAACACCGGGGAGCTGTTTTTT.

The rearrangement uses TRBV30 and TRBJ2-1; TRBD2 aligns across 7 bases. The germline gives CDR1 GTSNPN, CDR2 SVGIG (reference sequence). With 5 bases clipped from V and 10 bases from J, the junction kept 5 bases outside the gene matches. The CDR3 loop spans 11 amino acids. The CDR3 loop is CAWGRDREQFF. CDR3 in DNA: TGTGCCTGGGGGAGGGACCGGGAGCAGTTCTTC.

In the case of this clonotype: Mismatch with germline at one junction end may stem from a read error. The chain combines TRBV4-1 with TRBJ2-3, with 12 positions matching TRBD2. Germline loops: CDR1 MGHRA, CDR2 YSYEKL. The CDR3 length is 17 residues. CDR3 in amino acids: CASSQVPSGGAADTQYF. As DNA, the CDR3 is TGCGCCAGCAGCCAAGTGCCTAGCGGGGGGGCCGCAGATACGCAGTATTTC.

V usage is TRBV24-1 and J usage is TRBJ2-5; D not certain. This CDR3 contains 12 residues. Trimming removed 1 base from V and 5 bases from J, with 4 bases in between. Germline loops: CDR1 KGHDR, CDR2 SFDVKD. CDR3 sequence reads: CATSDFRETQYF. CDR3 bases: TGTGCCACCAGTGATTTCCGGGAGACCCAGTACTTC.

The CDR3 spells CASSPDLYGYTF. Here the CDR3 DNA reads TGTGCCAGCAGTCCAGACCTCTATGGCTACACCTTC. The chain recombines TRBV7-2 with TRBJ1-2; D is unclear. Germline V CDR1 and CDR2: SGHTA, FQGNSA. Trimming took off 6 bases at V and 4 bases at J, with 9 bases between the two ends. CDR3 length: 12 amino acids.

This chain joins TRBV7-3 and TRBJ2-3; 8 nucleotides line up with TRBD2. Looked up from germline, CDR1 is SGHTA and CDR2 is FQGTGA. This CDR3 comprises 17 residues. The V gene end was trimmed by 4 bases and the J gene end by 2 bases; junction bases not matched to a gene: 11. The CDR3 spells CASSSPGLETATDTQYF. DNA of the CDR3: TGTGCCAGCAGCTCCCCGGGACTAGAAACAGCCACAGATACGCAGTATTTT.

The chain links TRBV29-1 to TRBJ2-5, with D tentatively TRBD2 (5 bases). Trimming pared 0 bases from V and 12 bases from J, leaving 14 bases between. CDR3 length equals 12 residues. Germline values: CDR1 SQVTM, CDR2 ANQGSEA. The CDR3 coding sequence is TGCAGCGTTGAAGATACCGGACTTCTTGAGTACTTC. Protein product: CSVEDTGLLEYF.

This clonotype has at least ten counts. The rearrangement links TRBV20-1 to TRBJ2-3; TRBD2 agrees at 11 bases. The V and J ends lost 0 bases and 4 bases, in that order; junction bases with no gene match: 3. Germline V CDR1 and CDR2: DFQATT, SNEGSKA (reference sequence). This CDR3 is 15 amino acids long. In DNA form, the CDR3 reads TGCAGTGCTAGAGATAGCGGGAGGGCCGCAGATACGCAGTATTTT. Translating gives CSARDSGRAADTQYF.

This clonotype has only a few counts. This chain uses TRBV16 with TRBJ2-7, with 7 bases that match TRBD1. The CDR3 extends over 15 amino acids. Trimming at V came to 3 bases and at J to 1 base, leaving 6 bases not matched to a gene. The germline V gene encodes CDR1 KGHSY and CDR2 FQNENV. This chain's CDR3 is CASSHSTGLSYEQYF. The CDR3 DNA follows: TGTGCCAGCAGCCACTCGACAGGGTTATCCTACGAGCAGTACTTC.

V and J are TRBV27 and TRBJ2-5, with no clear D. The better agreement between TRBJ2-7 and the DNA end casts doubt on the J call. This CDR3 spans 14 amino acids. Germline CDR1 MNHEY, CDR2 SMNVEV (reference sequence). The DNA for the CDR3 is TGTGCCAGCAGTTTAAGCGATGGTGGGTACGAGCAGTACTTC. It encodes CASSLSDGGYEQYF.

Points on this clonotype: One end of the junction does not line up with germline, which may come from a read error. The chain has TRBV25-1 and TRBJ1-1; TRBD1 matches 8 bases. This CDR3 has 13 residues. Per the germline V gene, CDR1 is MGHDK and CDR2 is SYGVNS. The CDR3 loop is CASGDRGMSEAFF. DNA for the CDR3: TGTGCCAGCGGTGACAGGGGCATGAGTGAAGCTTTCTTT.

This clonotype turned up a few times. This sequence joins TRBV10-2 and TRBJ2-5; weak D call: TRBD2 (5 bases). This CDR3 spans 17 amino acids. Trimming removed 4 bases at V and 7 bases at J, with 25 bases between. Per germline, CDR1 WSHSY and CDR2 SAAADI. Here the CDR3 reads CASSGDWASPSFTTQYF. The CDR3 coding sequence is TGCGCCAGCAGTGGGGATTGGGCTAGCCCGTCTTTCACGACCCAGTACTTC.

The chain couples TRBV7-2 to TRBJ2-3; D may be TRBD1 (5 bases). The CDR3 extends over 13 amino acids. V shed 8 bases and J shed 2 bases, with 11 bases lying between them. CDR1 is SGHTA, CDR2 FQGNSA, per germline. CDR3: CASGNRNTDTQYF. The CDR3 DNA reads as TGTGCCAGCGGGAACAGGAACACAGATACGCAGTATTTT.

The sample holds many counts of this clonotype. The chain links TRBV24-1 to TRBJ2-5; D is perhaps TRBD1 (6 bases). The CDR3 runs 13 residues. Trimming took off 5 bases at V and 1 base at J, with 7 bases between the two ends. Germline V gives CDR1 KGHDR, CDR2 SFDVKD. DNA of the CDR3: TGTGCCACCAGTGGAGGGGGCCAAGAGACCCAGTACTTC. It is translated as CATSGGGQETQYF.

This chain joins TRBV20-1 and TRBJ2-5; perhaps TRBD1 as D (6 bases). V was cut by 1 base and J by 11 bases, with 23 bases left in between. Germline CDR1 and CDR2: DFQATT and SNEGSKA (reference sequence). The CDR3 length is 15 residues. The CDR3 bases are TGCAGTGCTAGAGTCCCCAGGGGCCCCTACAATGAGCAGTACTTC. Its translation is CSARVPRGPYNEQYF.

This clonotype showed up many times. The chain carries TRBV3-1 and TRBJ2-3, with 9 positions matching TRBD2. The CDR3 contains 14 residues. V shed 3 bases and J 4 bases; nucleotides not matched to a gene: 2. The germline V gene encodes CDR1 LGHDT and CDR2 YNNKEL (reference sequence). The CDR3 is CASSQGLASDTQYF. CDR3 DNA: TGTGCCAGCAGCCAGGGACTAGCATCAGATACGCAGTATTTT.

There are a few counts of this clonotype. This chain uses TRBV12-3 or TRBV12-4 with TRBJ2-4, with D perhaps matching TRBD2 (6 bases). This CDR3 comprises 18 residues. V dropped 4 bases and J dropped 0 bases, with 19 bases sitting between them. CDR3 coding DNA: TGTGCCAGCAGTTCTAAGTTACTAGCTCTACTAGCCAAAAACATTCAGTACTTC. This codes for CASSSKLLALLAKNIQYF.

This sequence joins TRBV7-3 and TRBJ2-5; the match to TRBD2 covers 7 bases. The CDR3 has 12 amino acids. After removal of 4 bases from V and 11 bases from J, the junction contained 7 bases not matched to a gene. Germline CDR1 is SGHTA and CDR2 is FQGTGA. The CDR3: CASSSGTGLQYF. In nucleotides, the CDR3 is TGTGCCAGCAGCTCGGGAACGGGACTACAGTACTTC. Supplemented by reference TRBV7-3 and TRBJ2-5, the full variable domain reads GAGVSQTPSNKVTEKGKYVELRCDPISGHTALYWYRQSLGQGPEFLIYFQGTGAADDSGLPNDRFFAVRPEGSVSTLKIQRTERGDSAVYLCASSSGTGLQYFGPGTRLLVL.

The rearrangement links TRBV20-1 to TRBJ2-3; 8 nucleotides agree with TRBD2. Germline V gene sequence: CDR1 DFQATT, CDR2 SNEGSKA (reference sequence). The CDR3 loop spans 14 amino acids. V shed 3 bases, J shed 5 bases, and the junction held 7 bases outside the gene matches. The CDR3 is CSASPSGSQDTQYF. The DNA of the CDR3 is TGCAGTGCTAGTCCTAGCGGGTCTCAAGATACGCAGTATTTT.

The chain uses TRBV9 and TRBJ2-1, with 9 bases fitting TRBD2. In germline, CDR1 is SGDLS, CDR2 YYNGEE. The CDR3 runs 16 residues. Germline trimming cut 0 bases from V and 4 bases from J; bases unmatched to any gene: 5. CDR3 DNA sequence: TGTGCCAGCAGCGTAGGGAGTAGCGGGGGATACAATGAGCAGTTCTTC. Protein: CASSVGSSGGYNEQFF. The full variable domain, in which reference TRBV9 and TRBJ2-1 provide the parts outside the CDR3, is DSGVTQTPKHLITATGQRVTLRCSPRSGDLSVYWYQQSLDQGLQFLIQYYNGEERAKGNILERFSAQQFPDLHSELNLSSLELGDSALYFCASSVGSSGGYNEQFFGPGTRLTVL.

The rearrangement uses TRBV20-1 and TRBJ1-2; no reliable D call. This CDR3 has 10 residues. The V gene lost 6 bases and the J gene lost 8 bases, with 10 bases spanning the gap. CDR1 is DFQATT, CDR2 SNEGSKA, per germline (reference sequence). Here the CDR3 DNA reads TGCAGTGCGGAGGTGGGGGGCTACACCTTC. Amino acids: CSAEVGGYTF.

The rearrangement uses TRBV7-2 and TRBJ2-3; D unclear. Germline V CDR1 and CDR2: SGHTA, FQGNSA. CDR3 length: 15 residues. Deletions cut 3 bases from V and 4 bases from J, with 14 bases between. Here the CDR3 reads CASSFRAGPSDTQYF. The CDR3 region has the DNA TGTGCCAGCAGCTTCCGGGCAGGTCCATCAGATACGCAGTATTTT. The full variable domain, with the rest looked up from reference TRBV7-2 and TRBJ2-3, is GAGVSQSPSNKVTEKGKDVELRCDPISGHTALYWYRQSLGQGLEFLIYFQGNSAPDKSGLPSDRFSAERTGGSVSTLTIQRTQQEDSAVYLCASSFRAGPSDTQYFGPGTRLTVL.

This clonotype showed up just a few times. This chain joins TRBV3-1 and TRBJ2-7, with D tentatively TRBD1 (7 bases). This CDR3 is built from 12 residues. Between the trimmed V and J ends, which lost 6 bases and 6 bases, there was a span of 12 bases. CDR1 and CDR2 (germline): LGHDT, YNNKEL (reference sequence). The CDR3 loop is CASRRRDSEQYF. The CDR3 nucleotides read TGTGCCAGCAGACGGCGGGACAGCGAGCAGTACTTC.

This chain links TRBV5-5 with TRBJ1-1; D may be TRBD1 (5 bases). Germline CDR1 is SGHKS and CDR2 is YYEKEE (reference sequence). The CDR3 totals 15 residues. V dropped 4 bases and J dropped 1 base, with 14 bases sitting between them. CDR3: CASSPQTVGNTEAFF. The CDR3 region has the DNA TGTGCCAGCAGCCCCCAGACAGTTGGGAACACTGAAGCTTTCTTT.

This sequence joins TRBV29-1 and TRBJ2-5; D is possibly TRBD1 (6 bases). The CDR3 sequence is 13 residues long. Trimming left V 3 bases short and J 6 bases short, with 14 bases between. Germline values: CDR1 SQVTM, CDR2 ANQGSEA. CDR3 nucleotides: TGCAGCGTTGAGGACAGTCTGCAGCAGACCCAGTACTTC. This sequence encodes CSVEDSLQQTQYF.

The chain uses TRBV11-2 and TRBJ2-5; 7 bases align to TRBD2. Per germline, CDR1 SGHAT and CDR2 FQNNGV. This CDR3 spans 17 amino acids. Trimming at V came to 2 bases and at J to 3 bases, leaving 12 bases not matched to a gene. The chain's CDR3 is CASSLYVLSSGKETQYF. CDR3 DNA sequence: TGTGCCAGCAGCTTATACGTTTTATCTAGCGGAAAAGAGACCCAGTACTTC.

This clonotype was observed many times. The V call is TRBV11-1, the J call TRBJ1-2; 8 bases match TRBD1. V was clipped by 6 bases and J by 2 bases; unmatched bases: 5. The CDR3 extends over 14 amino acids. From germline, CDR1 is SGHAT and CDR2 FQDESV (reference sequence). CDR3 protein: CASSLQGANYGYTF. The CDR3 nucleotides are TGTGCCAGCAGTCTTCAGGGGGCGAACTATGGCTACACCTTC.

This clonotype appeared a few times. This chain uses TRBV4-2 with TRBJ2-4, with D possibly matching TRBD1 (6 bases). The last part of the DNA fits TRBJ2-7 better; the J call may be wrong. The CDR3 spans 15 residues. Per germline, CDR1 LGHNA and CDR2 YNFKEQ. CDR3 sequence: CASSQGSRGGYEQYF. In nucleotides, the CDR3 is TGTGCCAGCAGCCAAGGGTCCAGGGGTGGCTACGAGCAGTACTTC.

Of note for this clonotype: The junction shows a germline mismatch at one end, possibly a read error. CDR3 region: CASTLKDGGNQPPHF. The CDR3 nucleotides are TGTGCCAGCACTCTGAAGGATGGAGGCAATCAGCCCCCGCATTTT. The chain has TRBV6-1 and TRBJ1-5; D is uncertain. The germline V gene has CDR1 MNHNS and CDR2 SASEGT. There are 15 residues in the CDR3.

The V call is TRBV6-2 or TRBV6-3, the J call TRBJ2-2, with TRBD2 matching over 10 bases. V trimming: 3 bases; J trimming: 0 bases; junction bases outside the gene matches: 10. Germline V gene lookup returns CDR1 MNHEY and CDR2 SVGEGT. CDR3 length equals 19 residues. CDR3 protein: CASSYRLAGAPPNTGELFF. CDR3 DNA sequence: TGTGCCAGCAGTTATCGGCTAGCGGGGGCACCACCGAACACCGGGGAGCTGTTTTTT.